The clone carrying this T cell receptor beta chain appeared once. The sample comes from a study of T cell changes during pregnancy in multiple sclerosis. Clones were sequenced by immunoSEQ multiplex PCR, and TCRdb holds only the in-frame ones, with some missing. The data show around 120,000 clones, with approximately 90% seen just once and 3% to 3.5% held by the top ten. Per the germline V gene, CDR1 is MNHEY and CDR2 is SVGAGI. This CDR3 region has 11 residues. V lost 7 bases and J lost 6, with 10 bases in between. The TCR was taken from a female donor with multiple sclerosis, enrolled in a pregnancy study. The V gene is TRBV6-5, the J gene TRBJ2-7; no definite D call. The sample was peripheral blood, taken after pregnancy. The CDR3 bases are TGTGCCAGCATCCTAGGTAGCGAGCAGTACTTC. Translated: CASILGSEQYF.